This section outlines one T cell receptor (beta chain) sequence together with its context. Its specificity is unknown. UMI labels and 5' RACE were used to prepare the TRB cDNA libraries. TCRdb reprocessed the 5' RACE reads and keeps a single row for each CDR3 protein, giving no DNA. In total, the table holds roughly 110,000 distinct CDR3 sequences. This sample stems from a study of CXCR3-negative and CXCR3-positive naive CD8 T cells. Points from the study as a whole: Naive CXCR3-positive cells had TRB CDR3s more hydrophobic than those of CXCR3-negative naive cells.

The clonotype originates from a human donor in good health. Some clones in this sample may be carry-over from other donors' samples. Source material: naive CXCR3+ CD8+ T cells from blood. The subset: CD45RO-CCR7+CD27+CD95- naive CD8+ T cells expressing CXCR3 (TNR3+).

CDR3 sequence reads: CASSGRLAWVGFF. J is TRBJ2-1 and V is TRBV28; TCRdb lists TRBD2, though no DNA is available to test this call. This CDR3 contains 13 residues. The germline gives CDR1 MDHEN, CDR2 SYDVKM.